Below, 10 T cell receptor beta chains from the same sample are listed, as sequenced in a study of blood T cells in healthy people across ages. The use of a sample-barcoded 5' primer and a J-beta primer mix characterized a second PCR of about 7 to 12 cycles. TCRdb fed the 5' RACE reads into MiXCR, producing one record per CDR3 protein. Counted here are 650,000 to 1,000,000 distinct CDR3 sequences, roughly 40% occurring once; the ten biggest clones make up 10% to 15%. Sequenced input: blood. These receptors were taken from a young man in good health.

This clonotype turned up a few times. The V gene is TRBV4-3, the J gene TRBJ2-1; possible D gene TRBD2, 5 bases. Germline CDR1 is LGHNA and CDR2 is YSLEER. The CDR3 sequence is 18 residues long. V was shortened by 3 bases and J by 0 bases, with 18 bases between the two germline ends. The CDR3 sequence is CASSQRGPTVSSYNEQFF. The CDR3 nucleotides are TGCGCCAGCAGCCAGCGAGGGCCGACGGTGAGCTCCTACAATGAGCAGTTCTTC.

The chain joins TRBV12-3 or TRBV12-4 to TRBJ2-1, with 11 positions matching TRBD2. Trimming removed 6 bases from V and 6 bases from J; junction bases left unmatched: 4. The CDR3 spans 14 residues. CDR3 in DNA: TGTGCCAGCAGGGCTAGCGGGGGGACCAATGAGCAGTTCTTC. This codes for CASRASGGTNEQFF.

The chain carries TRBV6-1 and TRBJ2-4, with 12 nucleotides matching TRBD1. The end of the DNA aligns better with TRBJ2-7, so the J call may be wrong. CDR3 size: 17 residues. Looked up from germline, CDR1 is MNHNS and CDR2 is SASEGT. The CDR3 region is CASSTVLPGQGASEQYF. CDR3 DNA sequence: TGTGCCAGCAGTACCGTTCTGCCGGGACAGGGGGCTTCCGAGCAGTACTTC.

This clonotype was observed a few times. The chain has TRBV12-3 or TRBV12-4 and TRBJ1-2, with 8 nucleotides matching TRBD1. V was clipped by 6 bases and J by 5 bases; unmatched bases: 11. This CDR3 is 15 amino acids long. CDR3 nucleotide sequence: TGTGCCAGCAGCCAGGGGCAGGGGGCTTGGTATGGCTACACCTTC. This translates into CASSQGQGAWYGYTF.

The table lists this clonotype with many counts. The V gene is TRBV11-2, the J gene TRBJ2-1; D unclear. The V end was cut by 1 base, the J end by 4 bases, with 5 bases between. The CDR3 contains 13 residues. Germline CDR1 is SGHAT and CDR2 is FQNNGV. The CDR3 region is CASSLVEYNEQFF. As DNA, the CDR3 is TGTGCCAGCAGCTTAGTTGAGTACAATGAGCAGTTCTTC.

This sequence joins TRBV29-1 and TRBJ2-1; 9 bases match TRBD2. The CDR3 contains 14 residues. Looked up from germline, CDR1 is SQVTM and CDR2 is ANQGSEA. Germline trimming cut 3 bases from V and 7 bases from J; bases unmatched to any gene: 7. The CDR3 DNA is TGCAGCGTTGAGGGCGGGGGGGCCGTAAATGAGCAGTTCTTC. Its translation: CSVEGGGAVNEQFF.

V gene TRBV24-1 combines with J gene TRBJ2-1; no clear D gene. Germline values: CDR1 KGHDR, CDR2 SFDVKD. This CDR3 is 12 amino acids long. V was shortened by 3 bases and J by 4 bases, with 3 bases between the two germline ends. The CDR3 sequence is CATSDEYNEQFF. CDR3 DNA sequence: TGTGCCACCAGTGATGAATACAATGAGCAGTTCTTC.

This clonotype turned up a few times. This chain joins TRBV30 and TRBJ1-6, with a weak D call TRBD1 (6 bases). The CDR3 covers 13 residues. V was cut by 3 bases and J by 4 bases, with 7 bases left in between. The germline V gene has CDR1 GTSNPN and CDR2 SVGIG (reference sequence). The CDR3 protein is CAWRDSYNSPLHF. Here the CDR3 DNA reads TGTGCCTGGAGGGACAGTTATAATTCACCCCTCCACTTT.

V usage is TRBV12-3 or TRBV12-4 and J usage is TRBJ2-3, with TRBD1 identical over 7 bases. There are 13 residues in the CDR3. J gave up 8 bases and V 5 bases, and 7 bases lay outside the gene matches. The CDR3 DNA sequence: TGTGCCAGCAGTGTAGGGACAGAAGGTACGCAGTATTTT. Its translation: CASSVGTEGTQYF.

This clonotype has a count of ten or more. The rearrangement links TRBV29-1 to TRBJ2-7, with D possibly TRBD1 on 5 matching bases. Per germline, CDR1 SQVTM and CDR2 ANQGSEA. The CDR3 totals 12 residues. V was shortened by 4 bases and J by 2 bases, with 9 bases between the two germline ends. The DNA of the CDR3 is TGCAGCGTTGGGGCAGGGACCTACGAGCAGTACTTC. Translating gives CSVGAGTYEQYF.